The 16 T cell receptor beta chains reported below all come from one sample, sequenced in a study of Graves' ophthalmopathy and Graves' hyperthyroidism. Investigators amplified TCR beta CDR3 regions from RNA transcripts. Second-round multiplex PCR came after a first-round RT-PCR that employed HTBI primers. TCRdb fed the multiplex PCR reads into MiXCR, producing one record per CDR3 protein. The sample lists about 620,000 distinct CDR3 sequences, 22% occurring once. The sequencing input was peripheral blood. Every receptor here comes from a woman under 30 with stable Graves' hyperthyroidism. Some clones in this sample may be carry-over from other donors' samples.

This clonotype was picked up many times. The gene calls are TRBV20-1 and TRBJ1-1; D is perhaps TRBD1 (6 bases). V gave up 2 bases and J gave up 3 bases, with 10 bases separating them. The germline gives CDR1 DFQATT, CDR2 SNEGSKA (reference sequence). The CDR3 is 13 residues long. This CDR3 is CSARRGAYTEAFF. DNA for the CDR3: TGCAGTGCTAGAAGGGGGGCCTACACTGAAGCTTTCTTT.

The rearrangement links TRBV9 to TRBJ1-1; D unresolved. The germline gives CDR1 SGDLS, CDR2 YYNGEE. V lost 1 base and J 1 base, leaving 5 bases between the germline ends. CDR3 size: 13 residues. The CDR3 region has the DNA TGTGCCAGCAGCGTATCCTCGAACACTGAAGCTTTCTTT. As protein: CASSVSSNTEAFF.

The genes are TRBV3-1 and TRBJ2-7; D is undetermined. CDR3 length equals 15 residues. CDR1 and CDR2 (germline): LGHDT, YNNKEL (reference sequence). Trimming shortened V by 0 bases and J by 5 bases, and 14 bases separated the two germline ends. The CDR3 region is CASSQDLGTLNEQYF. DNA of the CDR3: TGTGCCAGCAGCCAAGATCTCGGAACCCTTAACGAGCAGTACTTC.

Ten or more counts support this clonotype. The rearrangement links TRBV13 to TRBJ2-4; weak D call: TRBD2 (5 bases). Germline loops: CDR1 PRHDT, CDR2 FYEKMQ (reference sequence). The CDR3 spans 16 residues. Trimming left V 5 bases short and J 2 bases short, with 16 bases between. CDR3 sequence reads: CASSPEGVETKNIQYF. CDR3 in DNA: TGTGCCAGCAGCCCAGAGGGAGTAGAAACCAAAAACATTCAGTACTTC.

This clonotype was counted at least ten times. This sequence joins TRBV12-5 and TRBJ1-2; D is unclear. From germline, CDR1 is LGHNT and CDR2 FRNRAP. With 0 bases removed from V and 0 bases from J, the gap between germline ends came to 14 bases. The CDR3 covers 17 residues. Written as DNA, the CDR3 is TGTGCTAGTGGTTTGGTACCGCGCCGGGAAGCTAACTATGGCTACACCTTC. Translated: CASGLVPRREANYGYTF.

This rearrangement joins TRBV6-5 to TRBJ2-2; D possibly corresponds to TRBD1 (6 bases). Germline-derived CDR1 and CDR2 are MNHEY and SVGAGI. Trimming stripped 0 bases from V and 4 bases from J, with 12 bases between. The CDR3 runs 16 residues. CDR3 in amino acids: CASSYSGAGSTGELFF. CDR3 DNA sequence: TGTGCCAGCAGTTACTCGGGGGCGGGTAGCACCGGGGAGCTGTTTTTT.

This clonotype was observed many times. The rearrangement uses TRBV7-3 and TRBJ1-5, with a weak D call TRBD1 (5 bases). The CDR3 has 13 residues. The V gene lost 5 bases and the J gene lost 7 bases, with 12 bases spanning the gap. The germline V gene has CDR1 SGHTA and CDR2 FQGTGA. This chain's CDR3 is CASSVRKGQPQHF. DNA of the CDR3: TGTGCCAGCAGCGTAAGAAAGGGGCAGCCCCAGCATTTT.

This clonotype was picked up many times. The CDR3, as DNA: TGTGCCAGTAGTATGGATGGAGGGACACCTAGTAACTATGGCTACACCTTC. Its protein is CASSMDGGTPSNYGYTF. The rearrangement links TRBV19 to TRBJ1-2, with a weak D call TRBD1 (6 bases). V lost 3 bases and J 1 base, leaving 18 bases between the germline ends. Germline V gene data show CDR1 as LNHDA and CDR2 as SQIVND (reference sequence). CDR3 length equals 17 residues.

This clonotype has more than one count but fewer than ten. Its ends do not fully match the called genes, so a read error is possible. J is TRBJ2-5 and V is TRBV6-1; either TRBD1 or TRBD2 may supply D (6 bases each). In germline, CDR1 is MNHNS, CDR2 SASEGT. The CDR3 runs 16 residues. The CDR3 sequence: CASSASLRGVQETKYF. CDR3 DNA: TGTGCCAGCAGTGCCTCCTTGAGGGGGGTCCAAGAGACCAAGTACTTC.

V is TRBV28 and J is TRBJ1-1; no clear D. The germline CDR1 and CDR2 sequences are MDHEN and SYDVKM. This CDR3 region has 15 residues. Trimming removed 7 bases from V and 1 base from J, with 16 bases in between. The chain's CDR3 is CASNHSDWANTEAFF. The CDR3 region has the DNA TGTGCCAGCAATCATTCCGATTGGGCGAACACTGAAGCTTTCTTT.

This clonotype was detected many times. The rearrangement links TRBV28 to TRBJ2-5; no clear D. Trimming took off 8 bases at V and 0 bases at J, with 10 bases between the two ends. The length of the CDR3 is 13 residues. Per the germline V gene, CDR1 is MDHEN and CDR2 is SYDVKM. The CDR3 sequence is CASDKVNQETQYF. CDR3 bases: TGTGCCAGCGACAAGGTGAACCAAGAGACCCAGTACTTC.

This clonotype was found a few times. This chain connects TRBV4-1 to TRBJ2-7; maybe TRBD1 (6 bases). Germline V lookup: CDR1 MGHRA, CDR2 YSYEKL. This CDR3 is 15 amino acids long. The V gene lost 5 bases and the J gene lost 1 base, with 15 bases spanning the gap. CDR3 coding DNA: TGCGCCAGCAGCAAACCTACGACAGGATCCTACGAGCAGTACTTC. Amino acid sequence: CASSKPTTGSYEQYF.

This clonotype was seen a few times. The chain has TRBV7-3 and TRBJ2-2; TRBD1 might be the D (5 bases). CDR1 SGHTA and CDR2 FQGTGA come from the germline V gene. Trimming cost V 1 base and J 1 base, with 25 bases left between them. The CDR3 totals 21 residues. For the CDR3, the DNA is TGTGCCAGCAGCTTAAAGTCCCTTCAGGGCCGCCAACCCAAGAACACCGGGGAGCTGTTTTTT. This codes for CASSLKSLQGRQPKNTGELFF. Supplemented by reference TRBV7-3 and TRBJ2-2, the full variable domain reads GAGVSQTPSNKVTEKGKYVELRCDPISGHTALYWYRQSLGQGPEFLIYFQGTGAADDSGLPNDRFFAVRPEGSVSTLKIQRTERGDSAVYLCASSLKSLQGRQPKNTGELFFGEGSRLTVL.

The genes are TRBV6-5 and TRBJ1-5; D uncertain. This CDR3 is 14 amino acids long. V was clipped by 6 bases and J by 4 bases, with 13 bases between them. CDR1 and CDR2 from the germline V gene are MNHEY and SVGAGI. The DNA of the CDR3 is TGTGCCAGCAGCTCCGGGCCCGTAAATCAGCCCCAGCATTTT. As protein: CASSSGPVNQPQHF.

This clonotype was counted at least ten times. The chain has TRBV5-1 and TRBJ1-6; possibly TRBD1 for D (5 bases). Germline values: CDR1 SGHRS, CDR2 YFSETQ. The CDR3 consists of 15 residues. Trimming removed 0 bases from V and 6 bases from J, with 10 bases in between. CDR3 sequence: CASSLEARGNSPLHF. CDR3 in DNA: TGCGCCAGCAGCTTGGAAGCGAGGGGTAATTCACCCCTCCACTTT.

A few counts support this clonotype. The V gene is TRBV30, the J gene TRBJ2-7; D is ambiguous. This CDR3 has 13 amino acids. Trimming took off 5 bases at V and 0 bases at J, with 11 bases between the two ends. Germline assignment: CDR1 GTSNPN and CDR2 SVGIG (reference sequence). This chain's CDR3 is CAWDDTTSYEQYF. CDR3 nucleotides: TGTGCCTGGGATGATACTACCTCCTACGAGCAGTACTTC.